A single sample is the source of the 11 T cell receptor beta chains below, sequenced in a study of human T cells and chemical hapten exposure. Time point indicated: patch test 2, 6 weeks after DPC sensitization. Treatment here: therapeutic diphenylcyclopropenone sensitization with weekly scalp DPC. TCRdb ran MiXCR on the RACE reads and lists one entry per CDR3 protein. The profile shows around 75,000 distinct CDR3 sequences, approximately 10% of them singletons. The material sequenced was whole blood, taken in connection with sensitization to the hapten diphenylcyclopropenone (DPC). All receptors come from a woman between 45 and 65 years old with alopecia areata. Some clones in this sample may be carry-over from other donors' samples.

Ten or more counts support this clonotype. The chain uses TRBV11-2 and TRBJ2-7, with D unresolved. CDR1 is SGHAT, CDR2 FQNNGV, per germline. The CDR3 is 15 amino acids. V gave up 1 base and J gave up 2 bases, with 12 bases separating them. The CDR3 bases are TGTGCCAGCAGCTTAGTTTCAGGCACAACCTACGAGCAGTACTTC. Its translation: CASSLVSGTTYEQYF.

The gene calls are TRBV10-2 and TRBJ2-3; 7 bases match TRBD1. The CDR3 has 15 residues. V was clipped by 7 bases and J by 2 bases; unmatched bases: 9. CDR1 and CDR2 (germline): WSHSY, SAAADI. CDR3 protein: CASKLRDRNTDTQYF. Written as DNA, the CDR3 is TGCGCCAGCAAACTCCGGGACAGAAACACAGATACGCAGTATTTT.

Only a few counts were recorded for this clonotype. The genes are TRBV29-1 and TRBJ1-2, with a weak D call TRBD1 (6 bases). CDR1 and CDR2 (germline): SQVTM, ANQGSEA. The CDR3 is made up of 14 amino acids. V was clipped by 2 bases and J by 2 bases, with 12 bases between them. CDR3 DNA sequence: TGCAGCGTTGAAAACAGGGTAAAAAACTATGGCTACACCTTC. It encodes CSVENRVKNYGYTF. Based on the CDR3 plus reference TRBV29-1 and TRBJ1-2, the full variable domain is SAVISQKPSRDICQRGTSLTIQCQVDSQVTMMFWYRQQPGQSLTLIATANQGSEATYESGFVIDKFPISRPNLTFSTLTVSNMSPEDSSIYLCSVENRVKNYGYTFGSGTRLTVV.

This clonotype was detected many times. V usage is TRBV4-2 and J usage is TRBJ2-7; 9 bases fit TRBD1. CDR3 length: 17 amino acids. With 0 bases clipped from V and 2 bases from J, the junction kept 8 bases outside the gene matches. Per the germline V gene, CDR1 is LGHNA and CDR2 is YNFKEQ. The CDR3 nucleotides are TGTGCCAGCAGCCAAGACCCCCCGGGACAGGGCCCCTACGAGCAGTACTTC. Its translation is CASSQDPPGQGPYEQYF.

This clonotype was counted many times. This chain links TRBV6-6 with TRBJ2-7; D not resolved. The V end was cut by 2 bases, the J end by 0 bases, with 14 bases between. CDR1 is MNHNY, CDR2 SVGAGI, per germline (reference sequence). The CDR3 is 16 residues long. CDR3 protein: CASSYTRTELSYEQYF. CDR3 coding DNA: TGTGCCAGCAGTTACACTCGGACCGAGCTCTCCTACGAGCAGTACTTC.

The chain is built from TRBV2 and TRBJ1-4; no clear D. V was trimmed by 7 bases and J by 3 bases, leaving 12 bases between them. Germline CDR1 and CDR2: SNHLY and FYNNEI. The CDR3 spans 14 residues. The CDR3 DNA sequence: TGTGCCAGCAAGGCGGGTCTGGCTAATGAAAAACTGTTTTTT. Translated, it gives CASKAGLANEKLFF. The whole variable domain, remainder taken from reference TRBV2 and TRBJ1-4, is EPEVTQTPSHQVTQMGQEVILRCVPISNHLYFYWYRQILGQKVEFLVSFYNNEISEKSEIFDDQFSVERPDGSNFTLKIRSTKLEDSAMYFCASKAGLANEKLFFGSGTQLSVL.

V and J are TRBV6-1 and TRBJ1-5; D is uncertain. This CDR3 region has 16 residues. Germline values: CDR1 MNHNS, CDR2 SASEGT. Trimming stripped 0 bases from V and 0 bases from J, with 9 bases between. In DNA, the CDR3 is TGTGCCAGCAGTGAAGCGCGGCGGTTTAGCAATCAGCCCCAGCATTTT. Protein product: CASSEARRFSNQPQHF.

At least ten counts were recorded for this clonotype. The CDR3 reads CASSPGQGAPSVEQFF. The CDR3 coding sequence is TGTGCCAGCAGCCCGGGACAGGGGGCGCCAAGTGTTGAGCAGTTCTTC. The V and J genes are TRBV27 and TRBJ2-1; the match to TRBD1 covers 12 bases. Trimming took 6 bases from V and 9 from J; bases not matched to a gene: 12. The CDR3 runs to 16 residues. CDR1 MNHEY and CDR2 SMNVEV come from the germline V gene (reference sequence).

Many counts were recorded for this clonotype. The V gene is TRBV20-1, the J gene TRBJ2-5, with 9 bases that match TRBD2. Germline V CDR1 and CDR2: DFQATT, SNEGSKA (reference sequence). The CDR3 has 16 amino acids. V trimming: 3 bases; J trimming: 7 bases; junction bases outside the gene matches: 15. Here the CDR3 DNA reads TGCAGTGCTAGGGCCAGCGGGAGGACCCTACTGGGGACCCAGTACTTC. Its protein product is CSARASGRTLLGTQYF.

This sequence joins TRBV11-2 and TRBJ2-5; 9 bases line up with TRBD2. Germline loops: CDR1 SGHAT, CDR2 FQNNGV. The CDR3 runs to 16 residues. V lost 2 bases and J lost 1; bases outside the gene matches: 5. The CDR3 spells CASSLLAGMVQETQYF. The CDR3 nucleotides are TGTGCCAGCAGCTTACTAGCGGGGATGGTCCAAGAGACCCAGTACTTC.

The chain combines TRBV7-2 with TRBJ2-1; the match to TRBD2 covers 8 bases. The CDR3 totals 14 residues. The J segment lost 10 bases and the V segment lost 1 base, leaving 6 bases of the junction unmatched. Germline CDR1 reads SGHTA; CDR2 reads FQGNSA. The CDR3 here is CASSLGRTSREQFF. Here the CDR3 DNA reads TGTGCCAGCAGCTTAGGGCGGACTAGCCGGGAGCAGTTCTTC.